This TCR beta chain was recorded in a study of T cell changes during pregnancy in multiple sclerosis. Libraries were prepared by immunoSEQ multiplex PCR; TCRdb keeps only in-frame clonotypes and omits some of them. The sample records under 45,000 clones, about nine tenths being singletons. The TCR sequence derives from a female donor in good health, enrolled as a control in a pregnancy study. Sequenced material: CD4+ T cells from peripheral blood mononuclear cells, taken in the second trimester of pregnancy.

CDR3 region: CASSQPHIAGALREQFF. CDR3 coding DNA: TGCGCCAGCAGCCAGCCCCATATAGCGGGAGCGTTGAGAGAGCAGTTCTTC. The chain employs TRBV4-1 and TRBJ2-1; TRBD2 matches at 9 bases. CDR1 MGHRA and CDR2 YSYEKL come from the germline V gene. The CDR3 has 17 amino acids. V was clipped by 3 bases and J by 10 bases; unmatched bases: 16.